This TCR beta chain was profiled in a study of CD8 T cells in ankylosing spondylitis. Study conclusions and caveats: Ankylosing spondylitis blood appeared to carry a characteristic TCR beta motif of under ten highly homologous variants.

This clonotype was counted many times. Its target is unknown. A single record per CDR3 protein comes from TCRdb applying MiXCR to the 5' RACE reads. The sample includes around 490,000 distinct CDR3 sequences, over 4% of them seen just once. V lost 0 bases to trimming and J lost 5 bases; unmatched junction nucleotides: 3. From germline, CDR1 is LGHNA and CDR2 YSLEER. This CDR3 contains 17 residues. This chain links TRBV4-3 with TRBJ2-2; TRBD2 matches 13 bases. The specimen was blood, either unsorted or a sorted T cell fraction (not recorded which). The receptor was isolated from a male donor with ankylosing spondylitis. The CDR3 reads CASSQELAGGSTGELFF. The CDR3 nucleotides are TGCGCCAGCAGCCAAGAACTAGCGGGAGGGAGTACCGGGGAGCTGTTTTTT.